The present T cell receptor (beta chain) was sequenced within a study of technical replicates of blood from several donors. With 1 base removed from V and 2 bases from J, the gap between germline ends came to 9 bases. The CDR3 has 14 amino acids. In germline, CDR1 is MGHDK, CDR2 SYGVNS. Measured with immunoSEQ multiplex PCR; TCRdb has only the in-frame clones, and not every one. Here the sample spans some 77,000 clones, 95% to 98% being singletons. The clonotype was recovered from a human donor in good health. The chain employs TRBV25-1 and TRBJ2-7; D may be TRBD1 (5 bases). The sequenced sample was T cells isolated from PBMCs. CDR3 region: CASSELDKTYEQYF. The CDR3 DNA follows: TGTGCCAGCAGTGAATTGGACAAGACCTACGAGCAGTACTTC.